This TCR beta chain is from a study of blood T cell repertoires in COVID-19. The CDR3 length is 16 residues. V was clipped by 1 base and J by 2 bases; unmatched bases: 5. The germline V gene has CDR1 SGHTA and CDR2 FQGTGA. As handled by the study authors: Amplification of reference gene primers provided the estimated nucleated cell counts. Sequencing used immunoSEQ multiplex PCR; TCRdb keeps in-frame clones, though not all of them. The V and J calls and clone size were taken over from that table, and D and trimming were inferred from the DNA. Of 90,000 to 150,000 clones detected, about 90% appear once; the ten largest clones hold 0.75% to 0.9%. This clone was seen a handful of times.

The TCR comes from a woman aged 45-60 years with active or convalescent COVID-19. The specimen was peripheral blood. The V call is TRBV7-3, the J call TRBJ2-3; 8 bases agree with TRBD2. The CDR3, as DNA: TGTGCCAGCAGCTTAATCGGGAGGGGATCCACAGATACGCAGTATTTT. This codes for CASSLIGRGSTDTQYF.